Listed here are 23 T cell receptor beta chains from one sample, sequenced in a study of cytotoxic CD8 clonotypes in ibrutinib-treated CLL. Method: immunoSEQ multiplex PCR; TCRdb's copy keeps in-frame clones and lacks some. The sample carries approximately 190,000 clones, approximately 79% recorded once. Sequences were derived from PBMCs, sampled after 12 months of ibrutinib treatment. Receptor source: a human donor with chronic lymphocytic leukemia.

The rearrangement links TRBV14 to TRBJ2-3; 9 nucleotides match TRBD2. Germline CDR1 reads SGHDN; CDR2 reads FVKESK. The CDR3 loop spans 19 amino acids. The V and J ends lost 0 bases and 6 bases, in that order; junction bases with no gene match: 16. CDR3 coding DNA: TGTGCCAGCAGCCAAGATAGTTTGCTGGTAGCGGGAGTGAGCGATACGCAGTATTTT. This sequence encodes CASSQDSLLVAGVSDTQYF.

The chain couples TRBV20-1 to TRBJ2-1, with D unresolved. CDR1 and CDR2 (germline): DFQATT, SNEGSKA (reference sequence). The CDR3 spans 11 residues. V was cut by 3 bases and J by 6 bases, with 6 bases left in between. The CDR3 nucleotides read TGCAGTGCTAGGAAGGGCAATGAGCAGTTCTTC. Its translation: CSARKGNEQFF.

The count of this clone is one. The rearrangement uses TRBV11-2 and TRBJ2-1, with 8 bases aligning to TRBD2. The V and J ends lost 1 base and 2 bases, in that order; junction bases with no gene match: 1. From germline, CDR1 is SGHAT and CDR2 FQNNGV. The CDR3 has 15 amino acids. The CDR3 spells CASSLGLATYNEQFF. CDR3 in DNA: TGTGCCAGCAGCTTAGGACTAGCGACCTACAATGAGCAGTTCTTC.

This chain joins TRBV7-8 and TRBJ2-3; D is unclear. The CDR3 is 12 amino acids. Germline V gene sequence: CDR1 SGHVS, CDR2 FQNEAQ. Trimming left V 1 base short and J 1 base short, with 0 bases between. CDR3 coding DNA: TGTGCCAGCAGCTTAGGCACAGATACGCAGTATTTT. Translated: CASSLGTDTQYF.

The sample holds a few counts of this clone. As DNA, the CDR3 is TGTGCCAGCAGGACAGGGACTGGCACTGAAGCTTTCTTT. It specifies CASRTGTGTEAFF. The chain recombines TRBV16 with TRBJ1-1, with TRBD1 identical over 7 bases. Per the germline V gene, CDR1 is KGHSY and CDR2 is FQNENV. V lost 6 bases and J lost 4; bases outside the gene matches: 5. This CDR3 spans 13 amino acids. Full variable domain (rest looked up from reference TRBV16 and TRBJ1-1): GEEVAQTPKHLVRGEGQKAKLYCAPIKGHSYVFWYQQVLKNEFKFLISFQNENVFDETGMPKERFSAKCLPNSPCSLEIQATKLEDSAVYFCASRTGTGTEAFFGQGTRLTVV.

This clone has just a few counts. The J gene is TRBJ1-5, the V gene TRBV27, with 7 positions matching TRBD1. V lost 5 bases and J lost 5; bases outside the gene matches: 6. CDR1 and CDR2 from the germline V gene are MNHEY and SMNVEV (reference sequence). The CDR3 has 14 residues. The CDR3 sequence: CASSPRGPHQPQHF. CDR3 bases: TGTGCCAGCAGTCCTAGGGGGCCCCATCAGCCCCAGCATTTT.

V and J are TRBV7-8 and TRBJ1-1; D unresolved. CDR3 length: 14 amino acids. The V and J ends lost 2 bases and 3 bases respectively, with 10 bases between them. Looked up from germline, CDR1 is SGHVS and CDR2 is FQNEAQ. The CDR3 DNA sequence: TGTGCCAGCAGCTTATTAGGGCGGCACACTGAAGCTTTCTTT. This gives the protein CASSLLGRHTEAFF.

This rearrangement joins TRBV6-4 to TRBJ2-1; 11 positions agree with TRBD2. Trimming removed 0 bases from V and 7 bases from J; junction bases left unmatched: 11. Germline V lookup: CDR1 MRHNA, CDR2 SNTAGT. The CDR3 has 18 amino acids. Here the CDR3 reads CASSDSMYSGRAGNEQFF. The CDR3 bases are TGTGCCAGCAGTGACTCGATGTATAGCGGGAGGGCCGGGAATGAGCAGTTCTTC.

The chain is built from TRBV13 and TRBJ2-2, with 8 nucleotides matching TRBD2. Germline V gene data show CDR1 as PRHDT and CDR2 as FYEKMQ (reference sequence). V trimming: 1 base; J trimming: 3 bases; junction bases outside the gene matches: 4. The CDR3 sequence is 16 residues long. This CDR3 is CASSLARGGYTGELFF. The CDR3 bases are TGTGCCAGCAGCTTAGCTCGCGGGGGGTACACCGGGGAGCTGTTTTTT.

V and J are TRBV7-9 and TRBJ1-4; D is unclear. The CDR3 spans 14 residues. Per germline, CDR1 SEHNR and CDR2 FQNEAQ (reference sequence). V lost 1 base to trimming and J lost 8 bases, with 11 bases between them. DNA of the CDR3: TGTGCCAGCAGCTTAGGTCAGGACCTCGAAAAACTGTTTTTT. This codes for CASSLGQDLEKLFF. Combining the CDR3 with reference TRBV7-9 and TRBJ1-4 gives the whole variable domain DTGVSQNPRHKITKRGQNVTFRCDPISEHNRLYWYRQTLGQGPEFLTYFQNEAQLEKSRLLSDRFSAERPKGSFSTLEIQRTEQGDSAMYLCASSLGQDLEKLFFGSGTQLSVL.

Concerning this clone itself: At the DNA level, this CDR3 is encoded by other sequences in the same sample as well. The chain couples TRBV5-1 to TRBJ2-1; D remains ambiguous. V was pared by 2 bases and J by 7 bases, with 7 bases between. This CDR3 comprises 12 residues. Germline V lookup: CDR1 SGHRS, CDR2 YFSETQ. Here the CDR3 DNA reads TGCGCCAGCAGCTTAGAATGGAATGAGCAGTTCTTC. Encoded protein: CASSLEWNEQFF.

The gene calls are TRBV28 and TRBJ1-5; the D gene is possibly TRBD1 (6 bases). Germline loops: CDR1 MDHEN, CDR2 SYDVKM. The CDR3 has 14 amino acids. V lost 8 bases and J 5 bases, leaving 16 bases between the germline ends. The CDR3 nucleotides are TGTGCCAGCGTCTTCCTGACAGGCGATCAGCCCCAGCATTTT. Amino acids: CASVFLTGDQPQHF.

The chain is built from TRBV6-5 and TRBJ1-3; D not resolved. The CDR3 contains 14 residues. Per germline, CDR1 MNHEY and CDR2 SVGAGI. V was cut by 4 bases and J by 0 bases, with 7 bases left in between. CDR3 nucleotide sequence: TGTGCCAGCAGTTCCCCCCTCTCTGGAAACACCATATATTTT. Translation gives CASSSPLSGNTIYF.

The CDR3 here is CASSGGDRLGNTIYF. Here the CDR3 DNA reads TGTGCCAGCAGCGGCGGGGACAGGCTGGGAAACACCATATATTTT. The chain couples TRBV7-9 to TRBJ1-3, with TRBD1 identical over 8 bases. Germline assignment: CDR1 SEHNR and CDR2 FQNEAQ (reference sequence). CDR3 size: 15 residues. Trimming removed 5 bases from V and 4 bases from J; junction bases left unmatched: 7.

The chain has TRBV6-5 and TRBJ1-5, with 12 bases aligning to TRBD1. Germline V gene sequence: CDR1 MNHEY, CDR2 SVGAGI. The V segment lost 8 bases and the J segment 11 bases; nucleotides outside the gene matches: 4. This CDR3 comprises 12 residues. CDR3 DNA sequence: TGTGCCAGCCGGGACAGGGGGCGAGCCCAGCATTTT. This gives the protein CASRDRGRAQHF.

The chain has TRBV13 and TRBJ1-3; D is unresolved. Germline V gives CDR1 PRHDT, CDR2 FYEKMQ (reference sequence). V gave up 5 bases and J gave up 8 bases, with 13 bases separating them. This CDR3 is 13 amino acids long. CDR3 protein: CASSPLGGDTIYF. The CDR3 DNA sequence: TGTGCCAGCAGCCCTTTGGGCGGGGACACCATATATTTT.

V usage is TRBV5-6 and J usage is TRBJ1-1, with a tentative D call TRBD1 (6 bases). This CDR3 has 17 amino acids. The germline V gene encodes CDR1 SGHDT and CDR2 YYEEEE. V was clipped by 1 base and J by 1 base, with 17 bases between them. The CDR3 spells CASSLLISGTTNTEAFF. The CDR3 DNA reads TGTGCCAGCAGCTTGCTTATCTCCGGGACAACGAACACTGAAGCTTTCTTT. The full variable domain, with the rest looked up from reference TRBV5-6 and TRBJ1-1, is DAGVTQSPTHLIKTRGQQVTLRCSPKSGHDTVSWYQQALGQGPQFIFQYYEEEERQRGNFPDRFSGHQFPNYSSELNVNALLLGDSALYLCASSLLISGTTNTEAFFGQGTRLTVV.

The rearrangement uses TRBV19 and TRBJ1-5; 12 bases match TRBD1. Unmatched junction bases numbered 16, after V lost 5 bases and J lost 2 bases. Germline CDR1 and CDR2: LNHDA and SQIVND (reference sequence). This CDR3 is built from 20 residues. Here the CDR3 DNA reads TGTGCCAGTAGTTCCCGTCGTCCGGGACAGGGGGCACATGGCAATCAGCCCCAGCATTTT. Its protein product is CASSSRRPGQGAHGNQPQHF.

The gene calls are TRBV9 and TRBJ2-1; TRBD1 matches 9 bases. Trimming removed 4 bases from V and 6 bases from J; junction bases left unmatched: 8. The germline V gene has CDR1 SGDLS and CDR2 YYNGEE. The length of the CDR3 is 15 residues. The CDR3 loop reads CASSKTGTGSNEQFF. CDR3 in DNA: TGTGCCAGCAGCAAGACGGGGACAGGGAGCAATGAGCAGTTCTTC.

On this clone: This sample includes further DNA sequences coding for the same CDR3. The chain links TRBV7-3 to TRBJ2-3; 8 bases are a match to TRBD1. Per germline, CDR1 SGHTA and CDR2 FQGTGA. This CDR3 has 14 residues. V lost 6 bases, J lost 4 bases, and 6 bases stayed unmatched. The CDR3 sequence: CASSSGQGADTQYF. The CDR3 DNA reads TGTGCCAGCAGTTCCGGACAGGGAGCAGATACGCAGTATTTT.

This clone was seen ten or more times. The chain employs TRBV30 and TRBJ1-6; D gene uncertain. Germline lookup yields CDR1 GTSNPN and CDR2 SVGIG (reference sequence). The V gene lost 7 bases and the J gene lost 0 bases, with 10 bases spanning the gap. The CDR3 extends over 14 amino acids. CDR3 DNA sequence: TGTGCCTTGCGCCCTAGCTCCTATAATTCACCCCTCCACTTT. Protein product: CALRPSSYNSPLHF.

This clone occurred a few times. CDR3 coding DNA: TGTGCAGATCACAAGGCTAACTATGGCTACACCTTC. Protein product: CADHKANYGYTF. J is TRBJ1-2 and V is TRBV2; unclear D gene. Germline V gene lookup returns CDR1 SNHLY and CDR2 FYNNEI. This CDR3 region has 12 residues.

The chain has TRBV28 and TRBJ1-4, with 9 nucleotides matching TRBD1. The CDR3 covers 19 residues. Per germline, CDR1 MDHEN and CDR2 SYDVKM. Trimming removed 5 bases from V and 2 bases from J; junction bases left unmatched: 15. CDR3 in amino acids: CASSNRQGTGTGTNEKLFF. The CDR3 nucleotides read TGTGCCAGCAGTAACCGGCAAGGGACAGGGACCGGGACTAATGAAAAACTGTTTTTT.